Sequencing of this TCR beta chain was carried out in a study of T cell repertoires in cytomegalovirus infection. About this clonotype: The antigen remains undetermined.

TCRdb independently ran MiXCR on the reads; one entry per CDR3 protein. The sample includes about 890,000 distinct CDR3 sequences, approximately 31% of them seen just once. Germline V gives CDR1 KGHDR, CDR2 SFDVKD. The germline V and J ends were trimmed by 4 bases and 0 bases, with 13 bases remaining between them. The CDR3 is 16 amino acids. The specimen was cultured CD8+ T cells from PBMCs, collected from culture after CMV antigen stimulation. The chain has TRBV24-1 and TRBJ2-3; a possible D gene is TRBD1 (6 bases). The receptor was isolated from a human donor in good health (CMV status not recorded). Some clones in this sample may be carry-over from other donors' samples. The CDR3 DNA reads TGTGCCACCAGTGAGCACAGGGAACGGAGCACAGATACGCAGTATTTT. It encodes CATSEHRERSTDTQYF.